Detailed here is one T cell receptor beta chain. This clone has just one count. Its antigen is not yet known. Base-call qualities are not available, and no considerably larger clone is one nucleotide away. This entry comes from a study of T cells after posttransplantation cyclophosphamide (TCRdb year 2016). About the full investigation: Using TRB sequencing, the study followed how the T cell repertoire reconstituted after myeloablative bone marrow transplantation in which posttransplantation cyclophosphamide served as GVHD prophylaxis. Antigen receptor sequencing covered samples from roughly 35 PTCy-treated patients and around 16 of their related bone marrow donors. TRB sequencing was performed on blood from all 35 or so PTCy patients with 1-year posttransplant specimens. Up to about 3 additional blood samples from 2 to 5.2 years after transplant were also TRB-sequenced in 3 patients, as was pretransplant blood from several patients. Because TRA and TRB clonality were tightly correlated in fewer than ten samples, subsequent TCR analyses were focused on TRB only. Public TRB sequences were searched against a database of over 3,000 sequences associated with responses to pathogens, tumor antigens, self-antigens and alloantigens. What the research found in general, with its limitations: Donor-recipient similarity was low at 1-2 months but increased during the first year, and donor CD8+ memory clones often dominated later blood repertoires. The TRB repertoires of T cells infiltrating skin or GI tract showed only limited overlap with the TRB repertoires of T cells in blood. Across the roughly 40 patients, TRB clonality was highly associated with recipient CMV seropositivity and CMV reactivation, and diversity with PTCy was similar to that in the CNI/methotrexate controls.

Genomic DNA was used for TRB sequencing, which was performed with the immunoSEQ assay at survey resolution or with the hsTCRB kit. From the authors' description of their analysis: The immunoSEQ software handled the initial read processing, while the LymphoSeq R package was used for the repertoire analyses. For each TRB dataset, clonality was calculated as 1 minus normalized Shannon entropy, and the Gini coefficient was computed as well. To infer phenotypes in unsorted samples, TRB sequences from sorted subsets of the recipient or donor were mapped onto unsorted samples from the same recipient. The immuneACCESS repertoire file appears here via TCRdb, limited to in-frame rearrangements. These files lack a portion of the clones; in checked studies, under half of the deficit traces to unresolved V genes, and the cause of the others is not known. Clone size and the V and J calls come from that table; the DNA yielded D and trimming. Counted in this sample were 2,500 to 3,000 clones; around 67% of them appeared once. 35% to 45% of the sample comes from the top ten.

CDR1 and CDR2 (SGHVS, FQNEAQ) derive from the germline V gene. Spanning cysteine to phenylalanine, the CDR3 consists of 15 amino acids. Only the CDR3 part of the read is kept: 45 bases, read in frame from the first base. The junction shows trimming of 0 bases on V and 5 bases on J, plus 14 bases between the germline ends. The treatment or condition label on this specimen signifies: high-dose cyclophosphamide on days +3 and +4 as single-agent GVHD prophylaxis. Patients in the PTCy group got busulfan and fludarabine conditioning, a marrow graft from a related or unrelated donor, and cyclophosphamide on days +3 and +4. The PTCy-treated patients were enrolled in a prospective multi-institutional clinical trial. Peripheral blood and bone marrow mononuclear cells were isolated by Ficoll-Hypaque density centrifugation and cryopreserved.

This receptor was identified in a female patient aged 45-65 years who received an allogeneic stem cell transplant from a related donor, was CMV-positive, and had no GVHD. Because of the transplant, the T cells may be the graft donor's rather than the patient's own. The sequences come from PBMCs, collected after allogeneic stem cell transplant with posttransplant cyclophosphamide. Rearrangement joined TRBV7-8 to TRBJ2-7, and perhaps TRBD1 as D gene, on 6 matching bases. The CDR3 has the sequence CASSLAYREQDEQYF. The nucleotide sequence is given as TGTGCCAGCAGCTTAGCCTACAGGGAGCAGGACGAGCAGTACTTC.